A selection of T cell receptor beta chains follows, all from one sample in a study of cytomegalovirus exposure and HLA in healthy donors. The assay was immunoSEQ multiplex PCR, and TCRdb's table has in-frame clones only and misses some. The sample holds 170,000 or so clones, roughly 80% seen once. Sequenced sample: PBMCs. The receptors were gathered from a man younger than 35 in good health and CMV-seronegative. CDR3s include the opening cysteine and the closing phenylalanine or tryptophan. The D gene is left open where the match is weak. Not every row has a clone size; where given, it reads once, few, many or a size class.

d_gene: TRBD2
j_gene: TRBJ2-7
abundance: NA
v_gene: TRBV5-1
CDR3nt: TGCGCCAGCAGCACGTCTAGCGGGAGATACGAGCAGTACTTC
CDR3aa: CASSTSSGRYEQYF

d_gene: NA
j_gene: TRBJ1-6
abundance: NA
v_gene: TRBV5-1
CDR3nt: TGCGCCAGCAGTTATAACCCAGGAAAAACCGATTCACCCCTCCACTTT
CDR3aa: CASSYNPGKTDSPLHF

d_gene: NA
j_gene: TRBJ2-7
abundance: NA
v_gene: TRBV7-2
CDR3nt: TGTGCCAGCAGCTTAGTGTCACGCAGGCCCTCCTACGAGCAGTACTTC
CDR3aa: CASSLVSRRPSYEQYF

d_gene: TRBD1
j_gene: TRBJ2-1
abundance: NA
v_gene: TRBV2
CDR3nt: TGTGCCAGCAAGTCCGGACAGGGCTACAATGAGCAGTTCTTC
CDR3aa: CASKSGQGYNEQFF

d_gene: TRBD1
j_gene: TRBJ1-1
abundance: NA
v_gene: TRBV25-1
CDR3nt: TGTGCCAGCAGTGACAGGGGGCGATACACTGAAGCTTTCTTT
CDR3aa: CASSDRGRYTEAFF

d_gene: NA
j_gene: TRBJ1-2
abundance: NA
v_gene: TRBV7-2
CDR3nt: TGTGCCAGCAGCTCCCCCTTTGCCTCAGGAGGCTACACCTTC
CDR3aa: CASSSPFASGGYTF

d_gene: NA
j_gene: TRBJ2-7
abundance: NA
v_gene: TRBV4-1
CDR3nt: TGCGCCAGCAGCCGCTTAGCAGGGCCGTATGACTCCTACGAGCAGTACTTC
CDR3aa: CASSRLAGPYDSYEQYF

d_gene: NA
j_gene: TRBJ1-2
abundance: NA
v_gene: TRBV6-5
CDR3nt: TGTGCCAGCAGTTCCGGGGGGGGGACGACGAGGGGCTACACCTTC
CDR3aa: CASSSGGGTTRGYTF

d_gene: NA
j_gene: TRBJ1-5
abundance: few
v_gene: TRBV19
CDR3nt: TGTGCCAGTAGTATATATAATCAGCCCCAGCATTTT
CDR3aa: CASSIYNQPQHF

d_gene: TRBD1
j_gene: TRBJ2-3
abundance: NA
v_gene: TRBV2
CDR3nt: TGTGCCAGCAGGGTAGGGGGCTCCACAGATACGCAGTATTTT
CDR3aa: CASRVGGSTDTQYF

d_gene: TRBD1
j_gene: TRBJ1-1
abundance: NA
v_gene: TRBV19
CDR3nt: TGTGCCTGCCACAGGGGGGACACTGAAGCTTTCTTT
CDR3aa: CACHRGDTEAFF

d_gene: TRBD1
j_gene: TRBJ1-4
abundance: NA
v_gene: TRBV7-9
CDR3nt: TGTGCCAGCAGCTCGAACAGGGGAACAACTAATGAAAAACTGTTTTTT
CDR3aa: CASSSNRGTTNEKLFF

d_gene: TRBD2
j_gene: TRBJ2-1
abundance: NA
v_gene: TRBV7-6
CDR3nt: TGTGCCAGCAGCTTAGGACTAGCGGGGGACAATGAGCAGTTCTTC
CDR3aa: CASSLGLAGDNEQFF

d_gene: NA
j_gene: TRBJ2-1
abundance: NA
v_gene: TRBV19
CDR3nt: TGTGCCAGTAGCGGGAGCTCCTACAATGAGCAGTTCTTC
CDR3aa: CASSGSSYNEQFF

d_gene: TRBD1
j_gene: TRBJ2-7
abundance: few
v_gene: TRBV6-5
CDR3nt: TGTGCCAGCAGTCCCGGACAGGGAGCCCACGAGCAGTACTTC
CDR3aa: CASSPGQGAHEQYF

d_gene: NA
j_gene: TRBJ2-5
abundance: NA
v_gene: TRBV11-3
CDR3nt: TGTGCCAGCAGCAGGGACTACCAAGAGACCCAGTACTTC
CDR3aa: CASSRDYQETQYF

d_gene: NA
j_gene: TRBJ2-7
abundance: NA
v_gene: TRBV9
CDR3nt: TGTGCCAGCAGCGCAGAAGGAGGGAGTTACTACGAGCAGTACTTC
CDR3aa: CASSAEGGSYYEQYF

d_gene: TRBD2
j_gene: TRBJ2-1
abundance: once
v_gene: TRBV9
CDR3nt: TGTGCCAGCAGCCCCCGACTAGCGAACGACAATGAGCAGTTCTTC
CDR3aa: CASSPRLANDNEQFF

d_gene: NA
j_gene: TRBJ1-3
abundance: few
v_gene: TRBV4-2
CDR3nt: TGTGCCAGCAGCCAACTAATCGGGAGCTCTGGAAACACCATATATTTT
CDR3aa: CASSQLIGSSGNTIYF

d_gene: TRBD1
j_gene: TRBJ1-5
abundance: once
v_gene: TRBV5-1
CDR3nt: TGCGCCAGCAGAGCACCGGACAGGGACGGTCAGCCCCAGCATTTT
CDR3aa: CASRAPDRDGQPQHF

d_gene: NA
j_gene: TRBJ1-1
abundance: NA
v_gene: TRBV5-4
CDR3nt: TGTGCCAGCAGCTTGGATCCAGCGGGGAACACTGAAGCTTTCTTT
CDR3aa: CASSLDPAGNTEAFF

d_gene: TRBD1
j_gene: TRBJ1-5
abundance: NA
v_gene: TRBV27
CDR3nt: TGTGCCAGCAGTTTACTCGGGACAGGGAATCAGCCCCAGCATTTT
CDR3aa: CASSLLGTGNQPQHF

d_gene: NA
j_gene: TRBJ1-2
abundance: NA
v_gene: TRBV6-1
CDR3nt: TGTGCCAGCAGTATCCCCGCGGGGGACTATGGCTACACCTTC
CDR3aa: CASSIPAGDYGYTF

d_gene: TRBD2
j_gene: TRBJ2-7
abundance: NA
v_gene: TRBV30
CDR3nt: TGTGCCTGGAGTGTATTCGGGGGAGGGATCTACGAGCAGTACTTC
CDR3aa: CAWSVFGGGIYEQYF

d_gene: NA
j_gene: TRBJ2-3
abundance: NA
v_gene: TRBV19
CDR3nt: TGTGCCAGTAGTCCGGGGACTTCAGATACGCAGTATTTT
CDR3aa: CASSPGTSDTQYF